One sample yielded the 31 T cell receptor beta chains listed below, sequenced in a study of cytomegalovirus exposure and HLA in healthy donors. This PCR relied on a set of 60 Vbeta primers and 13 Jbeta primers. The table came from immunoSEQ multiplex PCR; TCRdb's copy has only in-frame clones and leaves some out. The sample includes tens of thousands of clones, 63% of them seen just once. Sequenced sample: PBMCs. The receptor source for this set is a young woman in good health and CMV-seronegative.

This rearrangement joins TRBV19 to TRBJ1-1, with TRBD1 identical over 8 bases. CDR3 length: 16 amino acids. Germline trimming cut 3 bases from V and 5 bases from J; bases unmatched to any gene: 11. CDR1 and CDR2 (germline): LNHDA, SQIVND (reference sequence). CDR3 DNA: TGTGCCAGTAGTATTGACAGGGGCGAGCTTTTGACTGAAGCTTTCTTT. As protein: CASSIDRGELLTEAFF.

The genes are TRBV12-5 and TRBJ2-1, with 13 bases that match TRBD2. CDR1 LGHNT and CDR2 FRNRAP come from the germline V gene. V lost 3 bases, J lost 10 bases, and 6 bases stayed unmatched. The CDR3 is 15 residues long. The CDR3 nucleotides are TGTGCTAGTGGTTTCGGACTAGCGGGAGCGGGGGAGCAGTTCTTC. Translation: CASGFGLAGAGEQFF.

The gene calls are TRBV4-2 and TRBJ1-1; 9 bases line up with TRBD1. This CDR3 has 15 residues. J gave up 5 bases and V 1 base, and 5 bases lay outside the gene matches. Germline-derived CDR1 and CDR2 are LGHNA and YNFKEQ. CDR3 in amino acids: CASSQAGTGRTEAFF. Written as DNA, the CDR3 is TGTGCCAGCAGCCAAGCCGGGACAGGGCGAACTGAAGCTTTCTTT.

This rearrangement joins TRBV29-1 to TRBJ2-7, with a possible D match to TRBD1 (6 bases). The V end lost 4 bases, the J end lost 6 bases, and 16 bases lay between the germline ends. Germline CDR1 is SQVTM and CDR2 is ANQGSEA. The CDR3 consists of 13 residues. The CDR3 coding sequence is TGCAGCGTTGGAACGGGGCCCAGGGGCGAGCAGTACTTC. It translates to CSVGTGPRGEQYF.

This clone occurred a few times. The J gene is TRBJ2-7, the V gene TRBV10-3; TRBD1 matches 7 bases. J lost 6 bases, V lost 3 bases, and 5 bases had no gene match. This CDR3 spans 13 amino acids. Germline CDR1 ENHRY, CDR2 SYGVKD. This chain's CDR3 is CAISEPQGPEQYF. CDR3 nucleotide sequence: TGTGCCATCAGTGAACCACAGGGGCCCGAGCAGTACTTC.

This chain links TRBV7-3 with TRBJ1-2; D unclear. The CDR3 is 13 amino acids. V shed 1 base and J shed 1 base, with 4 bases lying between them. Germline V gene lookup returns CDR1 SGHTA and CDR2 FQGTGA. CDR3 sequence: CASSLNSNYGYTF. As DNA, the CDR3 is TGTGCCAGCAGCTTAAACAGTAACTATGGCTACACCTTC.

In DNA, the CDR3 is TGTGCCAGCAGTTACTCGGGACAGGTGGGAGAGACCCAGTACTTC. It codes for CASSYSGQVGETQYF. The rearrangement uses TRBV6-5 and TRBJ2-5, with TRBD1 matching over 8 bases. The CDR3 is 15 residues long. Losses at the gene ends were 0 bases for V and 4 bases for J; bases not matched to a gene: 4. The germline V gene encodes CDR1 MNHEY and CDR2 SVGAGI.

The V call is TRBV15, the J call TRBJ1-4, with D hard to call. CDR1 LNHNV and CDR2 YYDKDF come from the germline V gene (reference sequence). Trimming cost V 4 bases and J 7 bases, with 13 bases left between them. This CDR3 has 14 residues. CDR3 DNA: TGTGCCACCAGCAATGGAGAACGGGGTGAAAAACTGTTTTTT. It encodes CATSNGERGEKLFF.

The rearrangement links TRBV2 to TRBJ2-3, with D maybe TRBD2 (5 bases). Germline V gene sequence: CDR1 SNHLY, CDR2 FYNNEI. The CDR3 consists of 14 residues. V lost 4 bases to trimming and J lost 0 bases, with 8 bases between them. The CDR3 is CASSAVASTDTQYF. The CDR3 DNA reads TGTGCCAGCAGTGCAGTAGCGAGCACAGATACGCAGTATTTT.

The rearrangement uses TRBV9 and TRBJ2-3; D may be TRBD1 (6 bases). Trimming stripped 4 bases from V and 5 bases from J, with 17 bases between. Germline CDR1 SGDLS, CDR2 YYNGEE. This CDR3 spans 15 amino acids. CDR3 region: CASSPLISGVDTQYF. The CDR3, as DNA: TGTGCCAGCAGCCCCCTCATATCAGGGGTAGATACGCAGTATTTT.

J is TRBJ2-3 and V is TRBV10-2, with D tentatively TRBD1 (6 bases). The CDR3 has 15 amino acids. V dropped 2 bases and J dropped 2 bases, with 11 bases sitting between them. Germline CDR1 reads WSHSY; CDR2 reads SAAADI. This chain's CDR3 is CASSEGQIFTDTQYF. The CDR3 DNA reads as TGCGCCAGCAGTGAGGGACAGATTTTCACAGATACGCAGTATTTT.

The rearrangement uses TRBV27 and TRBJ2-5; the D gene is possibly TRBD2 (5 bases). Germline CDR1 is MNHEY and CDR2 is SMNVEV (reference sequence). The CDR3 contains 15 residues. Trimming left V 0 bases short and J 5 bases short, with 13 bases between. CDR3 sequence reads: CASSLSFEGTETQYF. The CDR3 nucleotides read TGTGCCAGCAGTTTATCTTTTGAGGGTACGGAGACCCAGTACTTC.

The gene calls are TRBV18 and TRBJ2-1, with 7 bases aligning to TRBD2. This CDR3 contains 14 residues. Germline V lookup: CDR1 KGHSH, CDR2 LQKENI. The junction had 8 bases not matched to a gene; V was cut back by 4 bases and J by 8 bases. The CDR3 loop is CASSRGSVGDEQFF. For the CDR3, the DNA is TGTGCCAGCTCACGCGGGAGTGTGGGCGATGAGCAGTTCTTC.

The chain employs TRBV9 and TRBJ2-7; TRBD2 matches at 7 bases. There are 15 residues in the CDR3. Losses at the gene ends were 1 base for V and 6 bases for J; bases not matched to a gene: 10. Germline V CDR1 and CDR2: SGDLS, YYNGEE. CDR3 sequence reads: CASSVIPGGIGEQYF. CDR3 DNA sequence: TGTGCCAGCAGCGTAATTCCGGGGGGTATCGGCGAGCAGTACTTC.

J is TRBJ1-2 and V is TRBV25-1; 7 nucleotides line up with TRBD1. The CDR3 loop spans 17 amino acids. The junction had 12 bases not matched to a gene; V was cut back by 1 base and J by 4 bases. CDR1 MGHDK and CDR2 SYGVNS come from the germline V gene. The CDR3 sequence is CASSESDSGQVVYGYTF. In DNA form, the CDR3 reads TGTGCCAGCAGTGAATCGGATTCCGGACAGGTGGTCTATGGCTACACCTTC.

Only one count was recorded for this clone. The chain joins TRBV7-2 to TRBJ2-3; 10 bases align to TRBD2. CDR3 size: 17 residues. V shed 1 base, J shed 1 base, and the junction held 5 bases outside the gene matches. Germline values: CDR1 SGHTA, CDR2 FQGNSA. The CDR3 region is CASSLVGTSARTDTQYF. CDR3 sequence (DNA): TGTGCCAGCAGCTTAGTGGGGACTAGCGCACGCACAGATACGCAGTATTTT.

The rearrangement joins TRBV5-6 to TRBJ1-2, with D uncertain. The CDR3 length is 13 residues. The V end lost 6 bases, the J end lost 4 bases, and 13 bases lay between the germline ends. Looked up from germline, CDR1 is SGHDT and CDR2 is YYEEEE. For the CDR3, the DNA is TGTGCCAGCAACCCCCGGGGATTCTATGGCTACACCTTC. As protein: CASNPRGFYGYTF.

The rearrangement links TRBV7-3 to TRBJ2-5, with a tentative D call TRBD1 (7 bases). This CDR3 comprises 13 residues. Germline V gene lookup returns CDR1 SGHTA and CDR2 FQGTGA. V shed 5 bases and J shed 8 bases, with 15 bases lying between them. The CDR3 nucleotides read TGTGCCAGCAGCGTCCAGGGGGGAGTTACCCAGTACTTC. As protein: CASSVQGGVTQYF. Supplemented by reference TRBV7-3 and TRBJ2-5, the full variable domain reads GAGVSQTPSNKVTEKGKYVELRCDPISGHTALYWYRQSLGQGPEFLIYFQGTGAADDSGLPNDRFFAVRPEGSVSTLKIQRTERGDSAVYLCASSVQGGVTQYFGPGTRLLVL.

The rearrangement joins TRBV6-5 to TRBJ2-1, with 15 bases identical to TRBD2. V lost 4 bases, J lost 7 bases, and 5 bases stayed unmatched. CDR3 length: 16 residues. Germline CDR1 is MNHEY and CDR2 is SVGAGI. CDR3 protein: CASSFIGTSGRNEQFF. The CDR3 coding sequence is TGTGCCAGCAGTTTCATCGGGACTAGCGGGAGGAATGAGCAGTTCTTC.

This chain uses TRBV12-5 with TRBJ2-5; the match to TRBD2 covers 13 bases. The junction had 11 bases not matched to a gene; V was cut back by 0 bases and J by 1 base. Germline CDR1 LGHNT, CDR2 FRNRAP. The CDR3 runs to 20 residues. CDR3 protein: CASGLVDPRLAGGLQETQYF. CDR3 in DNA: TGTGCTAGTGGTTTGGTTGACCCCCGACTAGCGGGGGGCCTCCAAGAGACCCAGTACTTC.

The chain recombines TRBV19 with TRBJ2-7, with a tentative D call TRBD2 (6 bases). Germline-derived CDR1 and CDR2 are LNHDA and SQIVND (reference sequence). This CDR3 comprises 12 residues. Deletions cut 8 bases from V and 3 bases from J, with 11 bases between. The CDR3 DNA reads TGTGCCAGTGGGCGGGGAGACTACGAGCAGTACTTC. Encoded protein: CASGRGDYEQYF.

The rearrangement joins TRBV7-9 to TRBJ2-3; 9 positions agree with TRBD2. Per the germline V gene, CDR1 is SEHNR and CDR2 is FQNEAQ (reference sequence). V shed 11 bases, J shed 6 bases, and the junction held 9 bases outside the gene matches. The length of the CDR3 is 13 residues. CDR3 sequence: CAARLAGLDTQYF. The DNA for the CDR3 is TGTGCCGCTCGGCTAGCGGGGTTGGATACGCAGTATTTT.

This sequence joins TRBV19 and TRBJ1-5, with D perhaps matching TRBD1 (6 bases). Germline V gives CDR1 LNHDA, CDR2 SQIVND (reference sequence). With 5 bases removed from V and 6 bases from J, the gap between germline ends came to 20 bases. CDR3 size: 16 residues. The CDR3, as DNA: TGTGCCAGTAGTCTGGGTAGTGGGGGACAACTTCAGCCCCAGCATTTT. Amino acid sequence: CASSLGSGGQLQPQHF.

V and J are TRBV7-2 and TRBJ2-7; TRBD2 might be the D (6 bases). The V and J ends lost 4 bases and 2 bases respectively, with 15 bases between them. The CDR3 extends over 15 amino acids. In germline, CDR1 is SGHTA, CDR2 FQGNSA. The CDR3 protein is CASSSILGGTYEQYF. In DNA, the CDR3 is TGTGCCAGCAGCTCAATTCTCGGCGGGACCTACGAGCAGTACTTC.

The rearrangement uses TRBV18 and TRBJ1-5, with 9 bases identical to TRBD1. The V gene's germline CDR1 is KGHSH and CDR2 LQKENI. This CDR3 has 15 amino acids. Germline trimming cut 3 bases from V and 5 bases from J; bases unmatched to any gene: 5. The CDR3 DNA reads as TGTGCCAGCTCACCCCAGGGACAGGGCCATCAGCCCCAGCATTTT. Its protein is CASSPQGQGHQPQHF.

In its sample, this clone was seen a few times. This chain joins TRBV29-1 and TRBJ2-7; no firm D call. The V end lost 4 bases, the J end lost 5 bases, and 12 bases lay between the germline ends. Germline lookup yields CDR1 SQVTM and CDR2 ANQGSEA. This CDR3 has 12 amino acids. The CDR3 DNA reads as TGCAGCGTTGGGTTGACGAGGCACGAGCAGTACTTC. Translated: CSVGLTRHEQYF.

Only a few counts were recorded for this clone. J is TRBJ2-7 and V is TRBV7-8, with no clear D. Germline assignment: CDR1 SGHVS and CDR2 FQNEAQ. The V gene lost 5 bases and the J gene lost 7 bases, with 18 bases spanning the gap. The CDR3 totals 14 residues. This CDR3 is CASSLTPPAREQYF. The CDR3 DNA sequence: TGTGCCAGCAGCCTAACTCCGCCGGCTAGGGAGCAGTACTTC. The full variable domain, its missing parts supplied by reference TRBV7-8 and TRBJ2-7, is GAGVSQSPRYKVAKRGQDVALRCDPISGHVSLFWYQQALGQGPEFLTYFQNEAQLDKSGLPSDRFFAERPEGSVSTLKIQRTQQEDSAVYLCASSLTPPAREQYFGPGTRLTVT.

The chain joins TRBV7-7 to TRBJ2-3; D unclear. This CDR3 has 15 amino acids. The V end was cut by 1 base, the J end by 3 bases, with 11 bases between. The germline V gene encodes CDR1 SSHAT and CDR2 FNYEAQ (reference sequence). This CDR3 reads CASSLGASRTDTQYF. DNA for the CDR3: TGTGCCAGCAGCTTAGGGGCAAGCAGGACAGATACGCAGTATTTT. The variable domain in full, with the rest retrieved from reference TRBV7-7 and TRBJ2-3, is GAGVSQSPRYKVTKRGQDVTLRCDPISSHATLYWYQQALGQGPEFLTYFNYEAQPDKSGLPSDRFSAERPEGSISTLTIQRTEQRDSAMYRCASSLGASRTDTQYFGPGTRLTVL.

V is TRBV30 and J is TRBJ2-7; D unclear. The CDR3 length is 12 residues. V was cut by 2 bases and J by 6 bases, with 11 bases left in between. CDR1 is GTSNPN, CDR2 SVGIG, per germline (reference sequence). The CDR3 reads CAWSFNPGEQYF. Here the CDR3 DNA reads TGTGCCTGGAGTTTCAATCCGGGCGAGCAGTACTTC.

This clone was observed a few times. The chain employs TRBV6-5 and TRBJ1-2; the D gene is possibly TRBD1 (6 bases). The CDR3 is made up of 13 amino acids. Trimming pared 6 bases from V and 4 bases from J, leaving 12 bases between. Germline-derived CDR1 and CDR2 are MNHEY and SVGAGI. The CDR3 DNA is TGTGCCAGCAGCAGCGGACAGTCCTATGGCTACACCTTC. Residues: CASSSGQSYGYTF.

The rearrangement uses TRBV5-1 and TRBJ2-1; TRBD1 matches at 10 bases. The V segment lost 4 bases and the J segment 8 bases; nucleotides outside the gene matches: 6. The CDR3 runs 14 residues. Germline CDR1 and CDR2: SGHRS and YFSETQ. The CDR3 is CASSQTTGGDEQFF. CDR3 DNA sequence: TGCGCCAGCAGCCAAACGACAGGGGGCGATGAGCAGTTCTTC.